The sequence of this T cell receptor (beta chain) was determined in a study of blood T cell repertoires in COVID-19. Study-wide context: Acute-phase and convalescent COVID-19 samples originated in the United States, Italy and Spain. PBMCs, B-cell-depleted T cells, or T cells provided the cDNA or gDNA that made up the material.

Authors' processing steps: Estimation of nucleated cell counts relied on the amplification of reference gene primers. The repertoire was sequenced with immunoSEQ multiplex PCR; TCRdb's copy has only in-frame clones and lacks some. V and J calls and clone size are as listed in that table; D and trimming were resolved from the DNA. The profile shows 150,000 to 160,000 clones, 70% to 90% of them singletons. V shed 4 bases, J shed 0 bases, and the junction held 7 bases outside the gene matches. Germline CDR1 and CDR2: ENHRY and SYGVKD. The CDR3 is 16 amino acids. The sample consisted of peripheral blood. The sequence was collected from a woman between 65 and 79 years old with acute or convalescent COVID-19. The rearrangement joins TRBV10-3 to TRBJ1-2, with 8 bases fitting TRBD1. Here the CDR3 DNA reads TGTGCCATCAGTGCGGCAGGGGGCCGAGCTAACTATGGCTACACCTTC. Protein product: CAISAAGGRANYGYTF.